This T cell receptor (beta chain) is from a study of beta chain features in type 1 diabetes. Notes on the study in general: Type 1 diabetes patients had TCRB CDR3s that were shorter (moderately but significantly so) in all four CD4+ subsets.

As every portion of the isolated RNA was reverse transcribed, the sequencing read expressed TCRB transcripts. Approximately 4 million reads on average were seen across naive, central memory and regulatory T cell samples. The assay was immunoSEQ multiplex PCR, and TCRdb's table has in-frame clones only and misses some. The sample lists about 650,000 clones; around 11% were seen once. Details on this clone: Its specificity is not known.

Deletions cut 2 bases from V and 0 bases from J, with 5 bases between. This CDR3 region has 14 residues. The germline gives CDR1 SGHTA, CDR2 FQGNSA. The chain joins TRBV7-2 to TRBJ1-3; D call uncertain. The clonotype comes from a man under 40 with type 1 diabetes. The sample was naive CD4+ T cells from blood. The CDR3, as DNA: TGTGCCAGCAGCTTAAGCGACTCTGGAAACACCATATATTTT. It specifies CASSLSDSGNTIYF. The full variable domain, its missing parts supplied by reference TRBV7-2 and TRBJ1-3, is GAGVSQSPSNKVTEKGKDVELRCDPISGHTALYWYRQSLGQGLEFLIYFQGNSAPDKSGLPSDRFSAERTGGSVSTLTIQRTQQEDSAVYLCASSLSDSGNTIYFGEGSWLTVV.